What follows are 14 T cell receptor beta chains derived from one specimen sequenced in a study of tumor-infiltrating lymphocytes in primary liver carcinoma. Co-extraction of both nucleic acids (RNA and DNA) used roughly 19-33 mg of unsorted bulk tissue. Total RNA amounting to 500 ng was the source from which TCR beta cDNA was made with a constant-region primer. Three nested multiplex PCR rounds, a slightly modified ARM-PCR, produced the libraries for TCR beta. TRBV1-TRBV30 forward primers and a C-beta reverse primer were used in the first two PCR rounds, which each ran for 10 cycles. TCRdb processed the multiplex PCR reads anew with MiXCR; each CDR3 protein has one entry. The sample holds around 56,000 distinct CDR3 sequences, less than 85% seen once. Sample: liver tumor tissue from sampling region 2. The subset denotes: tumor region T2, inferior pole. The receptors were sampled from a man aged 35-49 years with primary liver carcinoma and hepatitis B virus infection.

This clonotype was seen ten or more times. This chain uses TRBV28 with TRBJ2-1; a weak D match, TRBD1 (5 bases). The V gene lost 3 bases and the J gene lost 11 bases, with 11 bases spanning the gap. Germline assignment: CDR1 MDHEN and CDR2 SYDVKM. This CDR3 has 12 residues. The CDR3: CASSLPGLQQFF. CDR3 nucleotides: TGTGCCAGCAGTTTGCCAGGGCTGCAGCAGTTCTTC.

This clonotype was counted many times. The chain has TRBV6-6 and TRBJ2-4; D possibly uses TRBD1 or TRBD2 (7 bases each). Trimming took 3 bases from V and 5 from J, leaving 23 bases between them. Germline CDR1 is MNHNY and CDR2 is SVGAGI (reference sequence). The CDR3 loop spans 18 amino acids. The CDR3 bases are TGTGCCAGCAGTTATGTGGGGGGAGGGGGCGGAATTGAAAACATTCAGTACTTC. Protein product: CASSYVGGGGGIENIQYF.

In the case of this clonotype: The junction differs from germline at one of its ends, possibly a read error. The chain has TRBV12-3 or TRBV12-4 and TRBJ2-1; D is uncertain. CDR3 size: 14 residues. The chain's CDR3 is CASSSLVSSNEQFF. The CDR3 bases are TGTGCCAGCAGTTCGTTGGTCTCCTCCAATGAGCAGTTCTTC.

Notes on this clonotype: As the CDR3 is not closed by the conserved phenylalanine or tryptophan, this likely results from a read error. The chain uses TRBV10-3 and TRBJ2-7; 16 bases fit TRBD2. Germline-derived CDR1 and CDR2 are ENHRY and SYGVKD. This CDR3 spans 19 amino acids. The CDR3 nucleotides are TGTGTCATCACCAAACGATCGGGACTAGCGGGAGGGTTCTCCTTCGAGCAGTACTAC. It yields the protein CVITKRSGLAGGFSFEQYY.

On this clonotype itself: This CDR3 is missing its conserved last phenylalanine or tryptophan, likely due to a read error. The gene calls are TRBV11-3 and TRBJ2-1; D possibly corresponds to TRBD2 (6 bases). Germline assignment: CDR1 SGHNT and CDR2 YENEEA. This CDR3 is 15 amino acids long. V lost 5 bases to trimming and J lost 7 bases, with 18 bases between them. CDR3 DNA: TGTGCCAGCAGCGCCGAGACTAGAGAGATAAATGAGCAGTTCATC. The encoded protein is CASSAETREINEQFI.

J is TRBJ2-2 and V is TRBV12-3 or TRBV12-4; D is uncertain. V lost 5 bases to trimming and J lost 0 bases, with 13 bases between them. This CDR3 has 16 amino acids. The CDR3 reads CASSPRRLTNTGELFF. CDR3 DNA: TGTGCCAGCAGTCCCCGGCGGTTGACGAACACCGGGGAGCTGTTTTTT.

Note on this clonotype: The junction and the germline gene differ at one end; a read error may be behind it. This chain uses TRBV11-2 with TRBJ2-5; 8 bases map to TRBD2. CDR3 size: 16 residues. Germline V CDR1 and CDR2: SGHAT, FQNNGV. CDR3 region: CASSQTHGGGKETQCF. CDR3 sequence (DNA): TGCGCCAGCAGCCAAACTCATGGCGGGGGGAAAGAGACACAGTGCTTC.

The gene calls are TRBV9 and TRBJ2-2; either TRBD1 or TRBD2 may supply D (5 bases each). V gave up 0 bases and J gave up 9 bases, with 15 bases separating them. The CDR3 runs to 15 residues. Germline CDR1 is SGDLS and CDR2 is YYNGEE. CDR3 protein: CASSVGPSGSRELFF. The CDR3 bases are TGTGCCAGCAGCGTAGGACCCTCAGGGAGCAGGGAGCTGTTTTTT.

This chain connects TRBV28 to TRBJ1-1, with D hard to call. Germline V gene sequence: CDR1 MDHEN, CDR2 SYDVKM. Between the trimmed V and J ends, which lost 7 bases and 1 base, there was a span of 16 bases. The CDR3 loop spans 15 amino acids. In DNA, the CDR3 is TGTGCCAGCATCATTGGACGGCTTCGGAACACTGAAGCTTTCTTT. It is translated as CASIIGRLRNTEAFF.

This clonotype appeared a single time. At one boundary the junction diverges from the germline segment, which might be a read error. The CDR3 nucleotides are TGCAGCGGGGGACAGGGAGTAGGGGAGCACTATTTC. Translated: CSGGQGVGEHYF. The chain employs TRBV29-1 and TRBJ2-7; TRBD1 matches 9 bases. Germline lookup yields CDR1 SQVTM and CDR2 ANQGSEA. This CDR3 comprises 12 residues.

This rearrangement joins TRBV4-1 to TRBJ2-1, with D maybe TRBD2 (5 bases). Germline V gene data show CDR1 as MGHRA and CDR2 as YSYEKL. V lost 4 bases, J lost 3 bases, and 22 bases lay in between. The CDR3 length is 18 residues. CDR3 nucleotide sequence: TGCGCCAGCAGCCGACGCTTAAGTGACTACCAAGACTACAATGAGCAGTTCTTC. Its translation: CASSRRLSDYQDYNEQFF.

Note on this clonotype: The junction and the germline gene differ at one end; a read error may be behind it. The chain combines TRBV5-1 with TRBJ1-1; D is perhaps TRBD1 (6 bases). The CDR3 has 14 amino acids. The germline CDR1 and CDR2 sequences are SGHRS and YFSETQ. CDR3 bases: TGCGCCAGCGGCACGACAGGCCTGAACACTGAAGCTTCCTTC. Residues: CASGTTGLNTEASF.

This clonotype was counted a few times. The rearrangement joins TRBV5-6 to TRBJ2-1; maybe TRBD2 (6 bases). Trimming removed 0 bases from V and 8 bases from J, with 18 bases in between. CDR1 is SGHDT, CDR2 YYEEEE, per germline. The CDR3 is 16 residues long. The CDR3, as DNA: TGTGCCAGCAGCTTGGATTTGGCGGGAATCGGCGATGAGCAGTTCTTC. Translating it yields CASSLDLAGIGDEQFF.

On this clonotype: A read error may be the cause here, since a much bigger clone is one base away. Without the conserved terminal phenylalanine or tryptophan, this CDR3 likely stems from a read error. This chain connects TRBV7-9 to TRBJ2-1; TRBD1 might be the D (5 bases). The CDR3 totals 15 residues. Trimming removed 5 bases from V and 4 bases from J, with 15 bases in between. Germline assignment: CDR1 SEHNR and CDR2 FQNEAQ (reference sequence). CDR3 sequence reads: CASSLILTDYNEQFL. DNA for the CDR3: TGTGCCAGCAGCCTGATACTGACAGATTACAATGAGCAGTTCCTC.